Listed here are 5 T cell receptor beta chains from one sample, sequenced in a study of T cell responses to AZD1222 COVID-19 vaccine. Measured with immunoSEQ multiplex PCR; TCRdb has only the in-frame clones, and not every one. This sample carries 100,000 to 150,000 clones, approximately 82% of them seen once, and the ten largest clones take about 26%. This specimen was peripheral blood, taken 28 days after the second AZD1222 dose. All receptors derive from an adult who received the AZD1222 COVID-19 vaccine.

The CDR3 nucleotides are TGTGCCAGCAGGTTACAGGGAAATAGCAATCAGCCCCAGCATTTT. As protein: CASRLQGNSNQPQHF. The gene calls are TRBV2 and TRBJ1-5, with D perhaps matching TRBD1 (6 bases). Per germline, CDR1 SNHLY and CDR2 FYNNEI. V lost 6 bases and J lost 0, with 12 bases in between. The CDR3 runs 15 residues.

The rearrangement joins TRBV5-1 to TRBJ1-1, with unresolved D. Looked up from germline, CDR1 is SGHRS and CDR2 is YFSETQ. CDR3 length: 13 residues. The ends were cut back, 4 bases at V and 0 bases at J, with 7 bases in the middle. As DNA, the CDR3 is TGCGCCAGCAGCCCCACACTGAACACTGAAGCTTTCTTT. Amino acid sequence: CASSPTLNTEAFF.

V gene TRBV10-2 combines with J gene TRBJ2-2; D is unresolved. The CDR3 has 12 residues. V shed 7 bases and J shed 6 bases, with 9 bases lying between them. The germline CDR1 and CDR2 sequences are WSHSY and SAAADI. This chain's CDR3 is CASKLSAGELFF. The CDR3 DNA sequence: TGCGCCAGCAAACTAAGCGCCGGGGAGCTGTTTTTT.

V usage is TRBV28 and J usage is TRBJ1-2; a possible D gene is TRBD1 (5 bases). V was clipped by 1 base and J by 2 bases, with 11 bases between them. This CDR3 contains 15 residues. Germline assignment: CDR1 MDHEN and CDR2 SYDVKM. The CDR3 loop is CASSLLGRENYGYTF. The DNA for the CDR3 is TGTGCCAGCAGTTTATTGGGCAGGGAGAACTATGGCTACACCTTC.

CDR3 protein: CASSSLLAGAYNEQFF. Written as DNA, the CDR3 is TGTGCCAGCAGTTCGTTACTAGCGGGGGCCTACAATGAGCAGTTCTTC. V and J are TRBV28 and TRBJ2-1; 11 bases are shared with TRBD2. Germline V CDR1 and CDR2: MDHEN, SYDVKM. There are 16 residues in the CDR3. The junction had 4 bases not matched to a gene; V was cut back by 4 bases and J by 2 bases.